These 31 T cell receptor beta chains share one sample of origin, sequenced in a study of radiation and T cells in renal cell carcinoma. The assay was immunoSEQ multiplex PCR, and TCRdb's table has in-frame clones only and misses some. The sample holds about 26,000 clones, over 70% seen once. The time point here: blood 2 weeks post-SBRT. Treatment specified: 15 Gy SBRT to primary tumor, nephrectomy 4 weeks later. Material: blood, obtained from a patient whose treatment included radiotherapy and nephrectomy. These TCRs come from a man in his fifties or sixties with renal cell carcinoma.

The V gene is TRBV5-6, the J gene TRBJ1-5; 8 positions agree with TRBD1. J was trimmed by 1 base and V by 1 base; bases with no gene match: 10. There are 18 residues in the CDR3. In germline, CDR1 is SGHDT, CDR2 YYEEEE. The CDR3 spells CASSLRTGLGGSNQPQHF. The CDR3 DNA sequence: TGTGCCAGCAGCTTGCGGACAGGGCTCGGCGGGAGCAATCAGCCCCAGCATTTT.

The chain uses TRBV4-1 and TRBJ1-1; maybe TRBD1 (5 bases). The germline gives CDR1 MGHRA, CDR2 YSYEKL. Trimming pared 3 bases from V and 5 bases from J, leaving 25 bases between. The CDR3 consists of 18 residues. The DNA of the CDR3 is TGCGCCAGCAGCCACAGTATGTCAGGGAGGTCGGGAAGAACTGAAGCTTTCTTT. Its translation is CASSHSMSGRSGRTEAFF.

The chain has TRBV15 and TRBJ1-3; no definite D call. Per germline, CDR1 LNHNV and CDR2 YYDKDF (reference sequence). V shed 5 bases and J shed 4 bases, with 18 bases lying between them. This CDR3 is built from 16 residues. The CDR3 loop reads CATSVGFLSGGNTIYF. Here the CDR3 DNA reads TGTGCCACCAGCGTCGGGTTTCTCTCTGGGGGAAACACCATATATTTT.

The CDR3, as DNA: TGCGCCAGCAGCCCGGCTGCGGTAGTTTGGGGCTATGGCTACACCTTC. Amino acids: CASSPAAVVWGYGYTF. The chain combines TRBV4-3 with TRBJ1-2; D not certain. This CDR3 has 16 amino acids. Germline CDR1 reads LGHNA; CDR2 reads YSLEER. Trimming shortened V by 4 bases and J by 4 bases, and 19 bases separated the two germline ends.

This clone was counted only a few times. This sequence joins TRBV20-1 and TRBJ1-1; D gene uncertain. The CDR3 spans 11 residues. Germline V gene sequence: CDR1 DFQATT, CDR2 SNEGSKA (reference sequence). Trimming pared 3 bases from V and 8 bases from J, leaving 10 bases between. CDR3 in DNA: TGCAGTGCTAGTTATGCAGTCGAAGCTTTCTTT. Residues: CSASYAVEAFF.

This clone was found a few times. The chain uses TRBV4-1 and TRBJ1-4, with 7 bases aligning to TRBD1. The CDR3 is 15 residues long. Germline V gene data show CDR1 as MGHRA and CDR2 as YSYEKL. With V trimmed by 3 bases and J by 5 bases, 6 bases remained unmatched. For the CDR3, the DNA is TGCGCCAGCAGCCATTACAGGACAGGCAATGAAAAACTGTTTTTT. Residues: CASSHYRTGNEKLFF.

The chain has TRBV19 and TRBJ1-2; the D gene is possibly TRBD1 (5 bases). Trimming took off 5 bases at V and 8 bases at J, with 12 bases between the two ends. There are 12 residues in the CDR3. Germline assignment: CDR1 LNHDA and CDR2 SQIVND (reference sequence). This chain's CDR3 is CASSPDGGGYTF. The CDR3 coding sequence is TGTGCCAGTAGTCCAGACGGGGGAGGCTACACCTTC.

The CDR3 DNA reads TGTGCCAGCAGTTACCACTCAGGGGGCGGTGGCTACACCTTC. The encoded protein is CASSYHSGGGGYTF. The rearrangement joins TRBV6-5 to TRBJ1-2; 8 bases align to TRBD1. CDR3 length: 14 amino acids. CDR1 and CDR2 from the germline V gene are MNHEY and SVGAGI. V lost 2 bases to trimming and J lost 7 bases; unmatched junction nucleotides: 6.

The chain joins TRBV19 to TRBJ2-2, with 9 bases identical to TRBD2. Germline loops: CDR1 LNHDA, CDR2 SQIVND (reference sequence). Trimming took 6 bases from V and 0 from J; bases not matched to a gene: 5. The CDR3 is 16 residues long. The CDR3 DNA sequence: TGTGCCAGTAGCCGACTAGCGGAATCGAACACCGGGGAGCTGTTTTTT. As protein: CASSRLAESNTGELFF.

The gene calls are TRBV4-1 and TRBJ2-1; the D gene is possibly TRBD2 (5 bases). The CDR3 runs 15 residues. Per germline, CDR1 MGHRA and CDR2 YSYEKL. Trimming took off 2 bases at V and 8 bases at J, with 16 bases between the two ends. The CDR3 DNA reads TGCGCCAGCAGCCAATCAGCGGCGCTTTTGGATGAGCAGTTCTTC. Translating it yields CASSQSAALLDEQFF.

V is TRBV11-2 and J is TRBJ2-1, with TRBD2 identical over 9 bases. Germline values: CDR1 SGHAT, CDR2 FQNNGV. V shed 4 bases, J shed 2 bases, and the junction held 9 bases outside the gene matches. This CDR3 is 17 amino acids long. The CDR3 nucleotides are TGTGCCAGCAGCTATAACGGAGCGGGAGGCCCCTACAATGAGCAGTTCTTC. Its translation is CASSYNGAGGPYNEQFF.

The chain carries TRBV15 and TRBJ2-1; no reliable D call. V lost 1 base and J 5 bases, leaving 12 bases between the germline ends. Germline V gene data show CDR1 as LNHNV and CDR2 as YYDKDF (reference sequence). The CDR3 is 15 amino acids. CDR3 residues: CATSRGGPKNNEQFF. In DNA form, the CDR3 reads TGTGCCACCAGCAGAGGCGGTCCTAAAAACAATGAGCAGTTCTTC.

The V gene is TRBV27, the J gene TRBJ1-1; D gene unclear. Germline lookup yields CDR1 MNHEY and CDR2 SMNVEV (reference sequence). The CDR3 is 13 amino acids. Trimming removed 8 bases at V and 0 bases at J, with 10 bases between. CDR3 DNA sequence: TGTGCCAGCTCGGGCAACATGAACACTGAAGCTTTCTTT. Translation gives CASSGNMNTEAFF.

This sequence joins TRBV4-3 and TRBJ2-7; 9 bases map to TRBD1. CDR1 LGHNA and CDR2 YSLEER come from the germline V gene. CDR3 length: 17 amino acids. The V segment lost 4 bases and the J segment 1 base; nucleotides outside the gene matches: 11. CDR3 bases: TGCGCCAGCAGCCTCCGAGCCCGGGACAGGGTTTCCTACGAGCAGTACTTC. Encoded protein: CASSLRARDRVSYEQYF.

This clone was counted a few times. V usage is TRBV7-9 and J usage is TRBJ1-2; D is unresolved. This CDR3 comprises 14 residues. Germline CDR1 is SEHNR and CDR2 is FQNEAQ (reference sequence). The V end lost 2 bases, the J end lost 7 bases, and 14 bases lay between the germline ends. The CDR3 coding sequence is TGTGCCAGCAGCTTACTTCCCCGGGATTTTGGCTACACCTTC. It yields the protein CASSLLPRDFGYTF.

The V call is TRBV18, the J call TRBJ2-5; D is uncertain. CDR1 and CDR2 from the germline V gene are KGHSH and LQKENI. The CDR3 runs 14 residues. V was clipped by 0 bases and J by 2 bases, with 7 bases between them. In DNA form, the CDR3 reads TGTGCCAGCTCACCACCTAGCCTGCAAGAGACCCAGTACTTC. Protein: CASSPPSLQETQYF.

The rearrangement uses TRBV7-6 and TRBJ2-6, with a tentative D call TRBD1 (6 bases). CDR1 is SGHVS, CDR2 FNYEAQ, per germline. There are 19 residues in the CDR3. V was pared by 5 bases and J by 0 bases, with 20 bases between. The CDR3 is CASSLGGGGLRSGANVLTF. The CDR3 DNA reads as TGTGCCAGCAGCCTTGGTGGTGGGGGCCTTCGCTCTGGGGCCAACGTCCTGACTTTC.

This clone was picked up one time. The CDR3 nucleotides are TGTGCCATCAGTCAGGCGGGTACGCAGTATTTT. Its protein is CAISQAGTQYF. The chain uses TRBV10-3 and TRBJ2-3; D may be TRBD2 (5 bases). The germline V and J ends were trimmed by 5 bases and 8 bases, with 8 bases remaining between them. CDR1 and CDR2 from the germline V gene are ENHRY and SYGVKD. CDR3 length: 11 residues.

V gene TRBV2 combines with J gene TRBJ2-5; D is possibly TRBD2 (5 bases). The CDR3 runs to 13 residues. Germline CDR1 and CDR2: SNHLY and FYNNEI. V was cut by 5 bases and J by 5 bases, with 12 bases left in between. This CDR3 reads CASSISSGETQYF. The DNA for the CDR3 is TGTGCCAGCAGTATCTCGTCGGGGGAGACCCAGTACTTC.

The chain couples TRBV4-1 to TRBJ2-3; 7 bases agree with TRBD2. Losses at the gene ends were 2 bases for V and 0 bases for J; bases not matched to a gene: 5. Germline V gives CDR1 MGHRA, CDR2 YSYEKL. The CDR3 length is 16 residues. As DNA, the CDR3 is TGCGCCAGCAGCCAACCCGGGACTACTAGCACAGATACGCAGTATTTT. Translated, it gives CASSQPGTTSTDTQYF.

The chain has TRBV20-1 and TRBJ2-1; D remains unclear. The CDR3 is 11 amino acids. In germline, CDR1 is DFQATT, CDR2 SNEGSKA (reference sequence). Trimming removed 6 bases from V and 4 bases from J, with 7 bases in between. The CDR3 reads CSATQYNEQFF. The DNA for the CDR3 is TGCAGTGCAACTCAATACAATGAGCAGTTCTTC.

This clone came up a few times. The chain links TRBV2 to TRBJ1-1, with unresolved D. The V end lost 7 bases, the J end lost 1 base, and 10 bases lay between the germline ends. Germline CDR1 and CDR2: SNHLY and FYNNEI. The length of the CDR3 is 13 residues. Written as DNA, the CDR3 is TGTGCCAGCATGGTGTACACGAACACTGAAGCTTTCTTT. Its protein product is CASMVYTNTEAFF. Looking up the rest from reference TRBV2 and TRBJ1-1 gives the full variable domain: EPEVTQTPSHQVTQMGQEVILRCVPISNHLYFYWYRQILGQKVEFLVSFYNNEISEKSEIFDDQFSVERPDGSNFTLKIRSTKLEDSAMYFCASMVYTNTEAFFGQGTRLTVV.

This chain joins TRBV5-6 and TRBJ2-3; D perhaps matches TRBD2 (5 bases). The CDR3 loop spans 18 amino acids. Trimming pared 1 base from V and 0 bases from J, leaving 18 bases between. CDR1 is SGHDT and CDR2 is YYEEEE in the germline V gene. CDR3 amino acids: CASSLFGLGRTSTDTQYF. CDR3 nucleotides: TGTGCCAGCAGCTTGTTTGGGTTGGGGAGAACAAGCACAGATACGCAGTATTTT.

The chain carries TRBV2 and TRBJ2-7; 8 bases agree with TRBD1. Germline CDR1 and CDR2: SNHLY and FYNNEI. There are 15 residues in the CDR3. Trimming at V came to 3 bases and at J to 6 bases, leaving 10 bases not matched to a gene. The CDR3, as DNA: TGTGCCAGCAGTGAGCTAGGACAGGGAGATTTCGAGCAGTACTTC. Translation gives CASSELGQGDFEQYF.

This chain connects TRBV7-9 to TRBJ1-1; 9 nucleotides line up with TRBD1. The CDR3 is 13 residues long. Germline CDR1 SEHNR, CDR2 FQNEAQ (reference sequence). The trim removed 5 bases at V and 9 bases at J, leaving 7 bases unmatched. The DNA for the CDR3 is TGTGCCAGCAGCCTGCGGGACAGGGAACAAGCTTTCTTT. It is translated as CASSLRDREQAFF.

The rearrangement links TRBV5-6 to TRBJ2-4, with 8 bases lining up with TRBD1. The CDR3 contains 15 residues. V shed 5 bases, J shed 9 bases, and the junction held 13 bases outside the gene matches. The V gene's germline CDR1 is SGHDT and CDR2 YYEEEE. CDR3 nucleotides: TGTGCCAGCAGTTTCGCGGACAGGGACGGGAGCATTCAGTACTTC. Translating it yields CASSFADRDGSIQYF.

J is TRBJ2-5 and V is TRBV5-1; D is uncertain. The J call may be wrong; the DNA end is better matched by TRBJ2-7. Germline V gene sequence: CDR1 SGHRS, CDR2 YFSETQ. CDR3 length: 13 amino acids. The CDR3 reads CASSPADRYEQYF. CDR3 DNA sequence: TGCGCCAGCAGCCCCGCGGATCGGTACGAGCAGTACTTC.

The chain is built from TRBV18 and TRBJ2-3, with 9 positions matching TRBD2. The CDR3 contains 17 residues. V shed 3 bases and J 0 bases; nucleotides not matched to a gene: 7. Germline loops: CDR1 KGHSH, CDR2 LQKENI. The CDR3 spells CASSPLFSGRSTDTQYF. CDR3 DNA sequence: TGTGCCAGCTCACCTCTCTTTAGCGGGAGAAGCACAGATACGCAGTATTTT.

V usage is TRBV29-1 and J usage is TRBJ1-2; weak D call: TRBD1 (5 bases). The CDR3 length is 13 residues. V was trimmed by 6 bases and J by 2 bases, leaving 13 bases between them. Looked up from germline, CDR1 is SQVTM and CDR2 is ANQGSEA. The CDR3 protein is CSVRQTLNYGYTF. CDR3 nucleotides: TGCAGCGTAAGACAGACACTCAACTATGGCTACACCTTC. Variable domain in full (rest from reference TRBV29-1 and TRBJ1-2): SAVISQKPSRDICQRGTSLTIQCQVDSQVTMMFWYRQQPGQSLTLIATANQGSEATYESGFVIDKFPISRPNLTFSTLTVSNMSPEDSSIYLCSVRQTLNYGYTFGSGTRLTVV.

This chain uses TRBV7-9 with TRBJ2-1; D is possibly TRBD1 or TRBD2 (6 bases each). The CDR3 loop spans 15 amino acids. V lost 7 bases and J lost 9, with 22 bases in between. Germline CDR1 reads SEHNR; CDR2 reads FQNEAQ (reference sequence). CDR3 coding DNA: TGTGCCAGCACCCACAACCTAGCGCCCAGGGGTGAGCAGTTCTTC. Its translation: CASTHNLAPRGEQFF.

This clone has just a few counts. The chain links TRBV6-5 to TRBJ2-2; TRBD2 aligns across 13 bases. The trim removed 5 bases at V and 5 bases at J, leaving 2 bases unmatched. The germline CDR1 and CDR2 sequences are MNHEY and SVGAGI. The CDR3 consists of 15 residues. CDR3 protein: CASSGLAGETGELFF. The CDR3, as DNA: TGTGCCAGCAGTGGACTAGCGGGAGAGACCGGGGAGCTGTTTTTT.